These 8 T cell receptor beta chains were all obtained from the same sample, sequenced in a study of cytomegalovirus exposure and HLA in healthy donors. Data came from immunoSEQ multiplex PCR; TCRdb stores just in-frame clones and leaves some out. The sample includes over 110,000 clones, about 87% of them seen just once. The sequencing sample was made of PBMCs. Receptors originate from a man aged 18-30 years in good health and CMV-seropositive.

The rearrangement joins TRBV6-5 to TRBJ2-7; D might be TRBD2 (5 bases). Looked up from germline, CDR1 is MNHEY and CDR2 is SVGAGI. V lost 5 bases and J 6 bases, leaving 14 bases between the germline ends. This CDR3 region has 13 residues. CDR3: CASSRYSASEQYF. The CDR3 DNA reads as TGTGCCAGCAGTCGGTATAGCGCCTCCGAGCAGTACTTC.

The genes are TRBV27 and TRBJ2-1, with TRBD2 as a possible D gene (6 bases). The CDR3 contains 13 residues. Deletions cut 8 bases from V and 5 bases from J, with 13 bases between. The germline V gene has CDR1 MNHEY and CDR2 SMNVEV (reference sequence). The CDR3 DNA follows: TGTGCCAGCCTCGGGGGAGCTGACAATGAGCAGTTCTTC. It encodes CASLGGADNEQFF.

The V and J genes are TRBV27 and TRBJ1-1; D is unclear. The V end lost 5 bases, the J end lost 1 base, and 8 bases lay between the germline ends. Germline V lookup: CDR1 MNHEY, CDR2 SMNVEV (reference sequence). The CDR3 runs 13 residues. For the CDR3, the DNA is TGTGCCAGCAGTCCCGTCTGGAACACTGAAGCTTTCTTT. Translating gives CASSPVWNTEAFF.

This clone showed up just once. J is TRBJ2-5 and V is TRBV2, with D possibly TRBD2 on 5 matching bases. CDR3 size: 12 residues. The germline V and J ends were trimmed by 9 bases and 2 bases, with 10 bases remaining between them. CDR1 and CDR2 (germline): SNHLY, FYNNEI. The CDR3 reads CASFGEQETQYF. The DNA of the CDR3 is TGTGCCAGTTTCGGGGAGCAAGAGACCCAGTACTTC.

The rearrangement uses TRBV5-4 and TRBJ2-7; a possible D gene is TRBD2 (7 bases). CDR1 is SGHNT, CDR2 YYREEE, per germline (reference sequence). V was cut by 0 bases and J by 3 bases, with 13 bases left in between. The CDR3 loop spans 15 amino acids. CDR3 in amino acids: CASSLGGGSNYEQYF. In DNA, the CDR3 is TGTGCCAGCAGCTTGGGGGGGGGCAGCAACTACGAGCAGTACTTC.

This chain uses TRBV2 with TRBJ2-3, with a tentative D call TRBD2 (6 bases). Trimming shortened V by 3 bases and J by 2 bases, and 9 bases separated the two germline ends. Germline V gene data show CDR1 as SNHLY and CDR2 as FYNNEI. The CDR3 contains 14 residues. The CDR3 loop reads CASSERDPTDTQYF. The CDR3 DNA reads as TGTGCCAGCAGTGAGCGGGACCCCACAGATACGCAGTATTTT.

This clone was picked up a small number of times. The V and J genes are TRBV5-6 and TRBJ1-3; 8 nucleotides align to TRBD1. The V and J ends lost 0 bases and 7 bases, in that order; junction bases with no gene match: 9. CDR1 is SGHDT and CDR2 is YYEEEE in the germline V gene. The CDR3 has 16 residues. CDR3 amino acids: CASSLAHWGQDNTIYF. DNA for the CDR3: TGTGCCAGCAGCTTGGCCCATTGGGGACAGGATAACACCATATATTTT.

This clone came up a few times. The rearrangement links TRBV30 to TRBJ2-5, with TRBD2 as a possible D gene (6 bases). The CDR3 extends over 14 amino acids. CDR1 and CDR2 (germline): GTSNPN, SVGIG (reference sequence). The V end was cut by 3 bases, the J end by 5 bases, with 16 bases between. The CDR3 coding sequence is TGTGCCTGGAGGGGGGACTCAGGATTCGAGACCCAGTACTTC. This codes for CAWRGDSGFETQYF.